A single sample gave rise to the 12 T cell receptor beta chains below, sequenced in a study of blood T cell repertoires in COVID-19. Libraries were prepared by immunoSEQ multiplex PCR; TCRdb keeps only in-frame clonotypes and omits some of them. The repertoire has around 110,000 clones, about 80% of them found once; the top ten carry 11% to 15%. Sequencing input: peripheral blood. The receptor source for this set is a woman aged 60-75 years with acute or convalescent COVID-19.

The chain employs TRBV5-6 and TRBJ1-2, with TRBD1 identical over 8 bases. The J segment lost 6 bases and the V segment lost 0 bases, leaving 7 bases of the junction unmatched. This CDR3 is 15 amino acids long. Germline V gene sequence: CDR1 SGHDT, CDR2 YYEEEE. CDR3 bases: TGTGCCAGCAGCTTGGATCGACAGGGGAGGGATGGCTACACCTTC. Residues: CASSLDRQGRDGYTF.

CDR3 region: CASSEGQGDQPQHF. CDR3 in DNA: TGTGCCAGCAGTGAAGGGCAGGGTGATCAGCCCCAGCATTTT. This sequence joins TRBV2 and TRBJ1-5, with D maybe TRBD1 (5 bases). Germline lookup yields CDR1 SNHLY and CDR2 FYNNEI. This CDR3 contains 14 residues. Deletions cut 1 base from V and 5 bases from J, with 9 bases between.

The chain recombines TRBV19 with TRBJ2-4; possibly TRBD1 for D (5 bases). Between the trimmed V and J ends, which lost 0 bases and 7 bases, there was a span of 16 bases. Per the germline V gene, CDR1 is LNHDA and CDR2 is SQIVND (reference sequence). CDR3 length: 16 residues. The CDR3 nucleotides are TGTGCCAGTAGTATAGACTTCGCAGGGAAATGGAACATTCAGTACTTC. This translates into CASSIDFAGKWNIQYF.

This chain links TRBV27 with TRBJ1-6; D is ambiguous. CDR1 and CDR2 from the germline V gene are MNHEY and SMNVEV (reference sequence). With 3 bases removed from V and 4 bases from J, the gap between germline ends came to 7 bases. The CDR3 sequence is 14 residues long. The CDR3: CASSLGQYNSPLHF. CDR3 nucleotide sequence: TGTGCCAGCAGTTTGGGCCAGTATAATTCACCCCTCCACTTT.

The CDR3 sequence is CASTLDSYNEQFF. The CDR3 region has the DNA TGCGCCAGCACTCTGGACAGTTACAATGAGCAGTTCTTC. The rearrangement joins TRBV5-1 to TRBJ2-1; the D gene is possibly TRBD1 (6 bases). Germline values: CDR1 SGHRS, CDR2 YFSETQ. Between the trimmed V and J ends, which lost 6 bases and 4 bases, there was a span of 11 bases. The CDR3 totals 13 residues.

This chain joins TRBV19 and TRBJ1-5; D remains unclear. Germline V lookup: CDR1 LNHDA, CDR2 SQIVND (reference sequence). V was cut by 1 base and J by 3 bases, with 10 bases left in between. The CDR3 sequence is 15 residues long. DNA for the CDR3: TGTGCCAGTAGTATAGGTGAGCGGATCAATCAGCCCCAGCATTTT. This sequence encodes CASSIGERINQPQHF.

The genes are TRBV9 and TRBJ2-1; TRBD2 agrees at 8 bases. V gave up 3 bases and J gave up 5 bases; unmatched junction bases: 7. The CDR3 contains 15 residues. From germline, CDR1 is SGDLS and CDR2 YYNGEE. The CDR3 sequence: CASSALAGLNNEQFF. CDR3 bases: TGTGCCAGCAGCGCATTAGCGGGGCTAAACAATGAGCAGTTCTTC. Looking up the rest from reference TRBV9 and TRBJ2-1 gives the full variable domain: DSGVTQTPKHLITATGQRVTLRCSPRSGDLSVYWYQQSLDQGLQFLIQYYNGEERAKGNILERFSAQQFPDLHSELNLSSLELGDSALYFCASSALAGLNNEQFFGPGTRLTVL.

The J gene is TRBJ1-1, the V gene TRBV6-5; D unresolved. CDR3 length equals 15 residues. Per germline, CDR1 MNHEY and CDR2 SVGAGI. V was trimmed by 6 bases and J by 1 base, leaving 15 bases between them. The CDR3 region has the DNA TGTGCCAGCAGCATAAACAGTCATTCGAACACTGAAGCTTTCTTT. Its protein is CASSINSHSNTEAFF.

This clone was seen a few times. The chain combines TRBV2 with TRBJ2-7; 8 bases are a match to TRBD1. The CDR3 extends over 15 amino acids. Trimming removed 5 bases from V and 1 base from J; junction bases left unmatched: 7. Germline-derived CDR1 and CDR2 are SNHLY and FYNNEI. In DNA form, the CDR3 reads TGTGCCAGCAGTACCACCGGGACAGGATCCTACGAGCAGTACTTC. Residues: CASSTTGTGSYEQYF.

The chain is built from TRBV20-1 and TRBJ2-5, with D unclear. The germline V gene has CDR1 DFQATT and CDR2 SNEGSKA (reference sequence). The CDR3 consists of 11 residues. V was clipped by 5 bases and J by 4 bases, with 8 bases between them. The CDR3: CSAEERETQYF. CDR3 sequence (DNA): TGCAGTGCTGAAGAGAGAGAGACCCAGTACTTC.

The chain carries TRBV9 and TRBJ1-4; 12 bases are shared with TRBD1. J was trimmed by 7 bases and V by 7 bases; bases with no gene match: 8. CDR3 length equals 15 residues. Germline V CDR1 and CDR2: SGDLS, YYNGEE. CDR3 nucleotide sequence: TGTGCCAGCGGGACAGGGGGCGAAGTGGGTGAAAAACTGTTTTTT. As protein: CASGTGGEVGEKLFF.

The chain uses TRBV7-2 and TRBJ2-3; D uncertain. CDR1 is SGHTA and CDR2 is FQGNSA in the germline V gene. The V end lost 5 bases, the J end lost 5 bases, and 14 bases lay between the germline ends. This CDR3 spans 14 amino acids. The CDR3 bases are TGTGCCAGCAGCGCTATACTTATCGTAGATACGCAGTATTTT. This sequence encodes CASSAILIVDTQYF.